This T cell receptor (beta chain) was identified in a study of T cell changes during pregnancy in multiple sclerosis. The CDR3 contains 16 residues. Germline values: CDR1 SGHNT, CDR2 YYREEE (reference sequence). Trimming cost V 3 bases and J 0 bases; bases outside gene matches: 6. Sequenced by immunoSEQ multiplex PCR; TCRdb stores in-frame clones only, minus some. The sample shows approximately 88,000 clones, 90% to 95% of them seen only once. V usage is TRBV5-4 and J usage is TRBJ2-1; 7 bases line up with TRBD2. This TCR was recovered from a female donor with multiple sclerosis, enrolled in a pregnancy study. Sequencing used peripheral blood, obtained in the second trimester of pregnancy. The CDR3 region is CASSSSGSSSYNEQFF. The CDR3 DNA reads TGTGCCAGCAGCTCTAGCGGTAGCAGCTCCTACAATGAGCAGTTCTTC. The full variable domain, with the rest looked up from reference TRBV5-4 and TRBJ2-1, is ETGVTQSPTHLIKTRGQQVTLRCSSQSGHNTVSWYQQALGQGPQFIFQYYREEENGRGNFPPRFSGLQFPNYSSELNVNALELDDSALYLCASSSSGSSSYNEQFFGPGTRLTVL.